This TCR beta chain stems from a study of T cell changes during pregnancy in multiple sclerosis. Sequencing used immunoSEQ multiplex PCR; TCRdb keeps in-frame clones, though not all of them. The data contain 25,000 to 35,000 clones, 80% to 90% of them singletons. V gave up 6 bases and J gave up 4 bases; unmatched junction bases: 8. This CDR3 region has 15 residues. Germline V gives CDR1 MDHEN, CDR2 SYDVKM. The TCR originated in a female donor with multiple sclerosis, enrolled in a pregnancy study. This chain joins TRBV28 and TRBJ1-4; 7 nucleotides align to TRBD1. Sample: CD8+ T cells from peripheral blood mononuclear cells, taken in the first trimester of pregnancy. The CDR3 spells CASSPGTVNNEKLFF. The CDR3 coding sequence is TGTGCCAGCAGCCCCGGGACAGTAAATAATGAAAAACTGTTTTTT.